This entry lists 28 T cell receptor beta chains sequenced from one sample in a study of long-term antiretroviral therapy in people with HIV. At the survey level, the v3.0 immunoSEQ assay was run. Profiled with immunoSEQ multiplex PCR; TCRdb holds only in-frame clones, not every one. There are 21,000 or so clones in the sample; about four fifths occur only once, and more than 8% lies in the top ten. This material consisted of unsorted PBMCs, taken at the start of antiretroviral therapy. The receptors here all came from a man between 50 and 59 years old with HIV.

V gene TRBV27 combines with J gene TRBJ1-1, with TRBD1 identical over 7 bases. This CDR3 has 15 amino acids. V lost 5 bases and J lost 6; bases outside the gene matches: 12. CDR1 is MNHEY and CDR2 is SMNVEV in the germline V gene (reference sequence). CDR3 sequence reads: CASSITGAPGAEAFF. The CDR3 DNA is TGTGCCAGCAGTATAACAGGGGCCCCGGGTGCTGAAGCTTTCTTT.

This chain connects TRBV7-9 to TRBJ2-4, with TRBD1 identical over 8 bases. This CDR3 contains 14 residues. V was pared by 3 bases and J by 5 bases, with 3 bases of the junction left unmatched. Germline values: CDR1 SEHNR, CDR2 FQNEAQ (reference sequence). CDR3 DNA sequence: TGTGCCAGCAGCTTGACAGGGGCCCAAAACATTCAGTACTTC. It codes for CASSLTGAQNIQYF.

The chain uses TRBV5-1 and TRBJ2-5, with unresolved D. CDR1 SGHRS and CDR2 YFSETQ come from the germline V gene. V was clipped by 2 bases and J by 4 bases, with 6 bases between them. The CDR3 runs 12 residues. The CDR3 nucleotides are TGCGCCAGCAGCTTTGCAAGAGAGACCCAGTACTTC. This translates into CASSFARETQYF.

V usage is TRBV9 and J usage is TRBJ2-1; D is uncertain. Trimming removed 0 bases from V and 3 bases from J, with 13 bases in between. Germline V gene sequence: CDR1 SGDLS, CDR2 YYNGEE. The CDR3 has 16 residues. CDR3 loop: CASSVVGESYYNEQFF. The CDR3 coding sequence is TGTGCCAGCAGCGTAGTAGGAGAGTCCTACTACAATGAGCAGTTCTTC.

This clone turned up a few times. This chain links TRBV2 with TRBJ2-3, with D uncertain. Deletions cut 6 bases from V and 5 bases from J, with 12 bases between. Germline loops: CDR1 SNHLY, CDR2 FYNNEI. The CDR3 runs 13 residues. This CDR3 is CASSGRNLDTQYF. CDR3 nucleotides: TGTGCCAGCAGCGGACGGAACCTAGATACGCAGTATTTT.

This rearrangement joins TRBV19 to TRBJ1-1; tentatively, D is TRBD1 (6 bases). Germline-derived CDR1 and CDR2 are LNHDA and SQIVND (reference sequence). This CDR3 spans 15 amino acids. The V and J ends lost 7 bases and 1 base respectively, with 16 bases between them. The CDR3 loop reads CASTSNRESNTEAFF. In nucleotides, the CDR3 is TGTGCCAGTACCTCTAACAGGGAATCGAACACTGAAGCTTTCTTT.

In this sample, this clone turned up a few times. This sequence joins TRBV7-2 and TRBJ2-7; maybe TRBD1 (6 bases). This CDR3 region has 14 residues. V lost 7 bases to trimming and J lost 3 bases, with 16 bases between them. The germline CDR1 and CDR2 sequences are SGHTA and FQGNSA. DNA for the CDR3: TGTGCCAGCACCCCAGGAGGACAGAGCTACGAGCAGTACTTC. Residues: CASTPGGQSYEQYF.

The sample holds one count of this clone. V usage is TRBV28 and J usage is TRBJ1-2, with 11 bases fitting TRBD1. With 4 bases clipped from V and 6 bases from J, the junction kept 7 bases outside the gene matches. Per the germline V gene, CDR1 is MDHEN and CDR2 is SYDVKM. CDR3 length: 15 amino acids. This CDR3 is CASSSPRTGGNGYTF. As DNA, the CDR3 is TGTGCCAGCAGTTCGCCACGGACAGGGGGCAATGGCTACACCTTC.

There are a few counts of this clone. The chain joins TRBV28 to TRBJ1-5; 8 bases are shared with TRBD1. Germline V gene data show CDR1 as MDHEN and CDR2 as SYDVKM. CDR3 length: 14 residues. V dropped 6 bases and J dropped 7; count of bases not matched to a gene: 8. The DNA for the CDR3 is TGTGCCAGCAGCCCCGGGACAGGCGGACAGCCCCAGCATTTT. It encodes CASSPGTGGQPQHF.

This chain connects TRBV6-1 to TRBJ2-4, with 7 bases lining up with TRBD1. V gave up 1 base and J gave up 0 bases; unmatched junction bases: 3. Germline V gives CDR1 MNHNS, CDR2 SASEGT. This CDR3 is 16 amino acids long. The CDR3 is CASSEGAGGAKNIQYF. CDR3 DNA sequence: TGTGCCAGCAGTGAAGGGGCAGGGGGAGCCAAAAACATTCAGTACTTC.

The chain links TRBV11-3 to TRBJ2-1, with 7 bases identical to TRBD1. The germline V gene has CDR1 SGHNT and CDR2 YENEEA. The V and J ends lost 2 bases and 9 bases, in that order; junction bases with no gene match: 1. The CDR3 has 12 amino acids. The CDR3 loop reads CASSLPGGEQFF. CDR3 bases: TGTGCCAGCAGCTTACCAGGGGGTGAGCAGTTCTTC.

The chain carries TRBV7-3 and TRBJ2-1; weak D call: TRBD1 (5 bases). Germline CDR1 and CDR2: SGHTA and FQGTGA. The length of the CDR3 is 14 residues. V lost 0 bases to trimming and J lost 6 bases, with 9 bases between them. CDR3 protein: CASSLTGVGNEQFF. For the CDR3, the DNA is TGTGCCAGCAGCTTAACAGGGGTCGGCAATGAGCAGTTCTTC.

The rearrangement links TRBV4-1 to TRBJ1-1, with D perhaps matching TRBD1 (6 bases). Looked up from germline, CDR1 is MGHRA and CDR2 is YSYEKL. Trimming cost V 2 bases and J 11 bases, with 24 bases left between them. The CDR3 is made up of 16 amino acids. The CDR3 region has the DNA TGCGCCAGCAGCCAAAACCAGGGCAGGGGTCCCCAGGGGGCTTTCTTT. Its translation is CASSQNQGRGPQGAFF.

The rearrangement joins TRBV13 to TRBJ1-6, with D perhaps matching TRBD1 (5 bases). Trimming stripped 3 bases from V and 7 bases from J, with 7 bases between. The CDR3 contains 13 residues. CDR1 is PRHDT and CDR2 is FYEKMQ in the germline V gene (reference sequence). DNA for the CDR3: TGTGCCAGCAGCTTCCGGGGGAATTCACCCCTCCACTTT. Translated: CASSFRGNSPLHF.

The V gene is TRBV18, the J gene TRBJ1-1, with D perhaps matching TRBD1 (6 bases). This CDR3 has 16 residues. CDR1 is KGHSH and CDR2 is LQKENI in the germline V gene. Trimming took off 4 bases at V and 0 bases at J, with 15 bases between the two ends. The chain's CDR3 is CASSQTRGGLNTEAFF. CDR3 nucleotides: TGTGCCAGCTCACAAACCAGGGGAGGACTGAACACTGAAGCTTTCTTT.

The genes are TRBV5-8 and TRBJ1-1; 8 positions match TRBD1. Germline assignment: CDR1 SGHTS and CDR2 YDEGEE. The CDR3 is 14 residues long. Trimming took 5 bases from V and 3 from J; bases not matched to a gene: 6. The CDR3 DNA is TGTGCCAGCAGTGCGGACAGGGAAGACACTGAAGCTTTCTTT. Amino acid sequence: CASSADREDTEAFF.

Points on this clone: Different DNA sequences within this sample yield the same CDR3. V usage is TRBV7-3 and J usage is TRBJ1-1, with D hard to call. Trimming took 1 base from V and 1 from J, leaving 4 bases between them. This CDR3 has 13 residues. The germline V gene encodes CDR1 SGHTA and CDR2 FQGTGA. Here the CDR3 reads CASSLNTNTEAFF. The DNA for the CDR3 is TGTGCCAGCAGCTTAAACACGAACACTGAAGCTTTCTTT.

J is TRBJ2-3 and V is TRBV15; 8 positions agree with TRBD2. This CDR3 has 15 amino acids. Germline CDR1 reads LNHNV; CDR2 reads YYDKDF (reference sequence). The V segment lost 1 base and the J segment 4 bases; nucleotides outside the gene matches: 4. This chain's CDR3 is CATSRGGGGPDTQYF. The CDR3 DNA reads as TGTGCCACCAGCAGAGGGGGCGGGGGGCCAGATACGCAGTATTTT. Supplemented by reference TRBV15 and TRBJ2-3, the full variable domain reads DAMVIQNPRYQVTQFGKPVTLSCSQTLNHNVMYWYQQKSSQAPKLLFHYYDKDFNNEADTPDNFQSRRPNTSFCFLDIRSPGLGDTAMYLCATSRGGGGPDTQYFGPGTRLTVL.

This chain joins TRBV7-8 and TRBJ1-5; TRBD1 is a possible D gene (5 bases). The length of the CDR3 is 16 residues. Germline V CDR1 and CDR2: SGHVS, FQNEAQ. Trimming shortened V by 5 bases and J by 4 bases, and 18 bases separated the two germline ends. CDR3 coding DNA: TGTGCCAGCAGCCCGTGGTGGGGGGGGAAGAATCAGCCCCAGCATTTT. The encoded protein is CASSPWWGGKNQPQHF.

CDR3 sequence (DNA): TGTGCCAGCGTGGGGACATTTTCTGGAAACACCATATATTTT. Translated: CASVGTFSGNTIYF. This chain links TRBV7-2 with TRBJ1-3, with D perhaps matching TRBD1 (6 bases). CDR1 is SGHTA, CDR2 FQGNSA, per germline. The CDR3 runs 14 residues. V lost 8 bases and J lost 1, with 12 bases in between.

This clone was found once. The V and J genes are TRBV4-1 and TRBJ2-1; TRBD1 aligns across 10 bases. Germline CDR1 reads MGHRA; CDR2 reads YSYEKL. The CDR3 runs to 16 residues. J was trimmed by 6 bases and V by 4 bases; bases with no gene match: 9. The DNA for the CDR3 is TGCGCCAGCAGCCTTACCGGGACAGGGGATACCAATGAGCAGTTCTTC. Amino acids: CASSLTGTGDTNEQFF.

This chain links TRBV4-1 with TRBJ2-3, with 8 bases matching TRBD1. V lost 1 base, J lost 5 bases, and 5 bases stayed unmatched. The germline V gene encodes CDR1 MGHRA and CDR2 YSYEKL. The CDR3 is 15 amino acids. CDR3 nucleotides: TGCGCCAGCAGCCAAGTCAGGGGGCAAGGAGATACGCAGTATTTT. Translation gives CASSQVRGQGDTQYF.

The chain carries TRBV28 and TRBJ2-2; D gene ambiguous. From germline, CDR1 is MDHEN and CDR2 SYDVKM. The CDR3 consists of 17 residues. Trimming shortened V by 2 bases and J by 0 bases, and 13 bases separated the two germline ends. CDR3 in amino acids: CASSLIIGTANTGELFF. The CDR3 bases are TGTGCCAGCAGTTTAATAATTGGAACAGCGAACACCGGGGAGCTGTTTTTT.

The chain combines TRBV7-2 with TRBJ1-1; a possible D gene is TRBD1 (6 bases). Trimming removed 3 bases from V and 6 bases from J, with 20 bases in between. This CDR3 contains 16 residues. Germline assignment: CDR1 SGHTA and CDR2 FQGNSA. Here the CDR3 reads CASSFRRGGLNPEAFF. The CDR3 nucleotides are TGTGCCAGCAGCTTTAGGAGGGGGGGGCTTAACCCTGAAGCTTTCTTT.

The chain recombines TRBV12-5 with TRBJ1-1; D remains ambiguous. This CDR3 is 15 amino acids long. Per germline, CDR1 LGHNT and CDR2 FRNRAP. The V and J ends lost 1 base and 3 bases respectively, with 12 bases between them. CDR3: CASGLEGHRDTEAFF. The CDR3 bases are TGTGCTAGTGGTTTGGAGGGCCATCGGGACACTGAAGCTTTCTTT.

This clone was recorded only once. The chain has TRBV28 and TRBJ2-2; TRBD2 matches 7 bases. J gave up 5 bases and V 5 bases, and 5 bases lay outside the gene matches. Looked up from germline, CDR1 is MDHEN and CDR2 is SYDVKM. The CDR3 is made up of 14 amino acids. The CDR3 protein is CASSRWGGTGELFF. CDR3 coding DNA: TGTGCCAGCAGTCGTTGGGGAGGGACCGGGGAGCTGTTTTTT.

A single count supports this clone. V gene TRBV5-4 combines with J gene TRBJ1-1, with 8 positions matching TRBD1. CDR1 is SGHNT and CDR2 is YYREEE in the germline V gene (reference sequence). The CDR3 is made up of 14 amino acids. V dropped 4 bases and J dropped 4; count of bases not matched to a gene: 6. The CDR3 DNA reads TGTGCCAGCAGCCGCACAGGGGGGAGCACTGAAGCTTTCTTT. It codes for CASSRTGGSTEAFF.

This chain uses TRBV7-9 with TRBJ2-1, with D hard to call. With 3 bases removed from V and 8 bases from J, the gap between germline ends came to 8 bases. Germline V gene lookup returns CDR1 SEHNR and CDR2 FQNEAQ (reference sequence). The CDR3 consists of 12 residues. The CDR3 protein is CASSFQVHEQFF. In DNA form, the CDR3 reads TGTGCCAGCAGCTTCCAGGTCCATGAGCAGTTCTTC.